These T cell receptor beta chains were read from a single sample in a study of blood T cell repertoires in COVID-19. Method: immunoSEQ multiplex PCR; TCRdb's copy keeps in-frame clones and lacks some. This repertoire shows about 59,000 clones, 70% to 80% found once; its top ten account for approximately 3.8%. The sample was peripheral blood. All receptors derive from a man between 60 and 70 years old with acute or convalescent COVID-19. Each CDR3 is given with its conserved first and last residue. D genes are given only for firm matches. Expanded clones get a size class; other rows say once, few or many, or leave the size out.

abundance	v_gene	j_gene	d_gene	CDR3nt	CDR3aa
.	TRBV11-2	TRBJ2-3	TRBD2	TGTGCCAGCAGCTTGCGTAGCGGGAGGGTGGTGGATACGCAGTATTTT	CASSLRSGRVVDTQYF
.	TRBV16	TRBJ1-6	.	TGTGCCAGCAGCCACCTGGACAGTGGTTCACCCCTCCACTTT	CASSHLDSGSPLHF
.	TRBV6-1	TRBJ2-1	.	TGTGCCAGCCGTGATTTGCAGGCTGAGCAGTTCTTC	CASRDLQAEQFF
.	TRBV27	TRBJ1-2	TRBD1	TGTGCCAGCAGTCCGACAGGGGTGGTCTATGGCTACACCTTC	CASSPTGVVYGYTF
.	TRBV27	TRBJ2-1	.	TGTGCCAGCAGTCCCGGACAGTCATTTCAGTTCTTC	CASSPGQSFQFF
.	TRBV2	TRBJ1-1	.	TGTGCCAGCAGTGACAGGGGCGTCACTGAAGCTTTCTTT	CASSDRGVTEAFF
.	TRBV5-4	TRBJ2-5	TRBD2	TGTGCCAGCAGCTGGGGACTAGCGGGAGCGCGAGAGACCCAGTACTTC	CASSWGLAGARETQYF
.	TRBV6-6	TRBJ2-3	TRBD1	TGTGCCAGCAACAACAGGGGGACAGATACGCAGTATTTT	CASNNRGTDTQYF
.	TRBV6-5	TRBJ1-1	.	TGTGCCAGCATCCTCGAGGAACAGGCGAACACTGAAGCTTTCTTT	CASILEEQANTEAFF
.	TRBV7-2	TRBJ1-2	.	TGTGCCAGCAGATCCTCGGCGCGGTTTTCTAACTATGGCTACACCTTC	CASRSSARFSNYGYTF
.	TRBV29-1	TRBJ2-7	TRBD1	TGCAGCGTTGAAGTAGGCAGGGGGAAAGGCGAGCAGTACTTC	CSVEVGRGKGEQYF
.	TRBV7-7	TRBJ2-5	TRBD1	TGTGCCAGCAGCCCGGGACAGGGTCCCCAAGAGACCCAGTACTTC	CASSPGQGPQETQYF
.	TRBV21-1	TRBJ1-6	.	TGTGCCAGCAGCAAATTCCAGACTCTTAATTCACCCCTCCACTTT	CASSKFQTLNSPLHF
once	TRBV5-5	TRBJ2-1	TRBD2	TGTGCCAGCAGCTTGCGGCTAGCGGGAGTTGAGCAGTTCTTC	CASSLRLAGVEQFF
.	TRBV15	TRBJ2-2	.	TGTGCCACCAGCAGAGAGGGGTCCGGGAGAGTTGCCGGGGAGCTGTTTTTT	CATSREGSGRVAGELFF